This note documents a single TCR beta chain sequence. This entry comes from a study of blood T cell repertoires in COVID-19. Study in general: Material from acute and convalescent COVID-19 was sourced from the United States, Italy and Spain.

V shed 4 bases, J shed 4 bases, and the junction held 5 bases outside the gene matches. The CDR3 totals 14 residues. Germline V gene sequence: CDR1 SGDLS, CDR2 YYNGEE. Libraries were prepared by immunoSEQ multiplex PCR; TCRdb keeps only in-frame clonotypes and omits some of them. The profile covers roughly 200,000 clones, with approximately 81% appearing a single time and 15% to 20% taken by the ten largest. This receptor was taken from a woman older than 75 with active or convalescent COVID-19. The genes are TRBV9 and TRBJ1-5, with 7 bases that match TRBD1. What was sequenced was peripheral blood. The CDR3 reads CASSPTGVNQPQHF. DNA for the CDR3: TGTGCCAGCAGCCCCACAGGGGTGAATCAGCCCCAGCATTTT.